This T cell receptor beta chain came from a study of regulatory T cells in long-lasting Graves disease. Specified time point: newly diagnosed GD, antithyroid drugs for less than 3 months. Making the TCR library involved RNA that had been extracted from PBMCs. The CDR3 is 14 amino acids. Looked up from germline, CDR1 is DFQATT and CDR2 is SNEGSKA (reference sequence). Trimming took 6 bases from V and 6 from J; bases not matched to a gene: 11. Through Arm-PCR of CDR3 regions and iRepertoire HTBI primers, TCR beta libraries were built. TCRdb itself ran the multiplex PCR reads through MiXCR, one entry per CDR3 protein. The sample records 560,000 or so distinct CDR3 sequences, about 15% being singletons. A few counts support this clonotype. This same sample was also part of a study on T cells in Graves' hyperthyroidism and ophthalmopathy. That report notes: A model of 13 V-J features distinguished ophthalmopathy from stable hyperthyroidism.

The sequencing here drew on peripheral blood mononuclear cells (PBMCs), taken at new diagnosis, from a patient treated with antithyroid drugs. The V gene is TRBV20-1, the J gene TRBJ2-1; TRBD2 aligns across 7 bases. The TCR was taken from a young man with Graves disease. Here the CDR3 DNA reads TGCAGTGCGCAGGGAGCGGGAAAGGGCAATGAGCAGTTCTTC. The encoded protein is CSAQGAGKGNEQFF.